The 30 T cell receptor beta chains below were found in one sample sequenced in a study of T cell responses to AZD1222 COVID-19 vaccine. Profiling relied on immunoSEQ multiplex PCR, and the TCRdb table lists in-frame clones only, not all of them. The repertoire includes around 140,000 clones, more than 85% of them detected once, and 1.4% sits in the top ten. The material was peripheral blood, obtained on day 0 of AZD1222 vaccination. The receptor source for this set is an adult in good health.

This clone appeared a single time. The CDR3 DNA follows: TGTGCCAGTAGTAGAGGAGGGGAGTGGACTGAAGCTTTCTTT. It specifies CASSRGGEWTEAFF. The chain couples TRBV19 to TRBJ1-1; D is possibly TRBD1 (5 bases). The germline gives CDR1 LNHDA, CDR2 SQIVND (reference sequence). This CDR3 is 14 amino acids long. V dropped 4 bases and J dropped 5 bases, with 14 bases sitting between them.

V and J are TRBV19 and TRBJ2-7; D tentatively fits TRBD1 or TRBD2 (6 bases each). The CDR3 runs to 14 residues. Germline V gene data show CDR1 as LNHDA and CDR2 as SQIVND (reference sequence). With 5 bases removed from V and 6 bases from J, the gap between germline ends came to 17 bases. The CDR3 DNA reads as TGTGCCAGTAGTCCCTGGTCGGGGGCGGGCGAGCAGTACTTC. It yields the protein CASSPWSGAGEQYF.

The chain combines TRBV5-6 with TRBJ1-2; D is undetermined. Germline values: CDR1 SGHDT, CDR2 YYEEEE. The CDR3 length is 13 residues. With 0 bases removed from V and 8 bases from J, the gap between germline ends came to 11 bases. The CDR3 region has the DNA TGTGCCAGCAGCTTGGGTTTTTCCGGGGGCTACACCTTC. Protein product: CASSLGFSGGYTF.

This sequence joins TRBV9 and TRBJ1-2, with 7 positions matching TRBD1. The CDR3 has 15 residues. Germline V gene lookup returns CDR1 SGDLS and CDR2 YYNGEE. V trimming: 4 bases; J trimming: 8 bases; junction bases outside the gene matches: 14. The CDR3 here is CASSPRQGMLYGYTF. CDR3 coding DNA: TGTGCCAGCAGCCCCCGACAGGGAATGTTATACGGCTACACCTTC.

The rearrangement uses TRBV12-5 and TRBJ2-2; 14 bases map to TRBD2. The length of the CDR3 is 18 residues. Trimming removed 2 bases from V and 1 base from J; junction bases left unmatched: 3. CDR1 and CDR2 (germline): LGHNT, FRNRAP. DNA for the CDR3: TGTGCTAGTGGTTTGATAGGGACTAGCGGGGGGAACACCGGGGAGCTGTTTTTT. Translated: CASGLIGTSGGNTGELFF.

The CDR3 is CSVGVAGGSTEAFF. DNA for the CDR3: TGCAGCGTTGGGGTGGCAGGGGGGAGCACTGAAGCTTTCTTT. The chain links TRBV29-1 to TRBJ1-1, with 7 bases that match TRBD1. J lost 4 bases, V lost 4 bases, and 9 bases had no gene match. Germline V gene data show CDR1 as SQVTM and CDR2 as ANQGSEA. This CDR3 comprises 14 residues.

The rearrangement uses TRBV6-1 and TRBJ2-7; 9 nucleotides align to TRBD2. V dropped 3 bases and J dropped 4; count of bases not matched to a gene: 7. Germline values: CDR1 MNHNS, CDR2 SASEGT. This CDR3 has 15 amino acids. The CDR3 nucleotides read TGTGCCAGCAGTGAGGCGGGAGGGCCGAAATACGAGCAGTACTTC. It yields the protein CASSEAGGPKYEQYF.

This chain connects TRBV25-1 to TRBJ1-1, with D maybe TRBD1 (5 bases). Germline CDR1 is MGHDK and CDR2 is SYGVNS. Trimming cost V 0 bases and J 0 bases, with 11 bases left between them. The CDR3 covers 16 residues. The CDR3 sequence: CASSEYRGSLNTEAFF. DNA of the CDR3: TGTGCCAGCAGTGAATATAGGGGCAGCCTGAACACTGAAGCTTTCTTT. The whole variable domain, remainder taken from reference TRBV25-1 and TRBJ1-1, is EADIYQTPRYLVIGTGKKITLECSQTMGHDKMYWYQQDPGMELHLIHYSYGVNSTEKGDLSSESTVSRIRTEHFPLTLESARPSHTSQYLCASSEYRGSLNTEAFFGQGTRLTVV.

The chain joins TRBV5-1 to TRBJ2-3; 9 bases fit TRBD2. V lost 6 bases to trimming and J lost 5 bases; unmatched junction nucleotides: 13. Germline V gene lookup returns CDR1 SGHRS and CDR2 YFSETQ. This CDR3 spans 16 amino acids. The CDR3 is CASNRAGGRAIDTQYF. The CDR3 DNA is TGCGCCAGCAACCGAGCGGGCGGGAGGGCCATAGATACGCAGTATTTT.

The CDR3 region has the DNA TGTGCCAGCAGTGAATTTCGGTCACCCCTCCACTTT. Its translation is CASSEFRSPLHF. The genes are TRBV25-1 and TRBJ1-6, with D unresolved. From germline, CDR1 is MGHDK and CDR2 SYGVNS. The CDR3 is 12 residues long. Trimming stripped 1 base from V and 10 bases from J, with 5 bases between.

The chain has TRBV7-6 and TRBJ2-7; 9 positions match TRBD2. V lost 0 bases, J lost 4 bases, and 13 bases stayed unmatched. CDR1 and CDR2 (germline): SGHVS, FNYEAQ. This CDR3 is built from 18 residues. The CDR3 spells CASSLAPIRLAEKYEQYF. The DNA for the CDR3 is TGTGCCAGCAGCTTAGCGCCCATTCGACTAGCGGAGAAATACGAGCAGTACTTC. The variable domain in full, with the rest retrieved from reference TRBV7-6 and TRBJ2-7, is GAGVSQSPRYKVTKRGQDVALRCDPISGHVSLYWYRQALGQGPEFLTYFNYEAQQDKSGLPNDRFSAERPEGSISTLTIQRTEQRDSAMYRCASSLAPIRLAEKYEQYFGPGTRLTVT.

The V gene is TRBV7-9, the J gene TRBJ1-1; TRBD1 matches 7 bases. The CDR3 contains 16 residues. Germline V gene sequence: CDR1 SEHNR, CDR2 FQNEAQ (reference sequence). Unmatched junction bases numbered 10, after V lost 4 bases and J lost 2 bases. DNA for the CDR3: TGTGCCAGCAGCTCTACAGGGGAATACGCAAACACTGAAGCTTTCTTT. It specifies CASSSTGEYANTEAFF.

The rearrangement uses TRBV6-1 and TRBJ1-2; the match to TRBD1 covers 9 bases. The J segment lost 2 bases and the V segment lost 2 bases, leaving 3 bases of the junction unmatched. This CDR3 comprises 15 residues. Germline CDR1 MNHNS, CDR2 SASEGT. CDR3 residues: CASSESTGGNYGYTF. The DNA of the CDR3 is TGTGCCAGCAGTGAATCAACAGGGGGCAACTATGGCTACACCTTC.

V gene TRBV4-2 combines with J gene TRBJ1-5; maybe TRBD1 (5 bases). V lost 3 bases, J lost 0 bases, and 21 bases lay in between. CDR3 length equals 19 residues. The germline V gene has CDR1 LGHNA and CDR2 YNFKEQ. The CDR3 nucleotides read TGTGCCAGCAGCCAGGCGCCCGGTGGGGCCCAGCATAGCAATCAGCCCCAGCATTTT. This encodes CASSQAPGGAQHSNQPQHF.

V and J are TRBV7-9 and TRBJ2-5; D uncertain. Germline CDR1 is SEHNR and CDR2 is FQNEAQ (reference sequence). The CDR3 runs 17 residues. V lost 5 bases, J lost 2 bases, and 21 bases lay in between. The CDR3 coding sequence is TGTGCCAGCAGCCTGGGCCTGACTGTGGAGCGACAAGAGACCCAGTACTTC. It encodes CASSLGLTVERQETQYF.

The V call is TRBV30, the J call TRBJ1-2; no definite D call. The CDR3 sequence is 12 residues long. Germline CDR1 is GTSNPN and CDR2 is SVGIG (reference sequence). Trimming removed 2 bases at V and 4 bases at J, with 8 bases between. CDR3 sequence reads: CAWSSTAYGYTF. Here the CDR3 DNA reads TGTGCCTGGAGTAGCACAGCCTATGGCTACACCTTC.

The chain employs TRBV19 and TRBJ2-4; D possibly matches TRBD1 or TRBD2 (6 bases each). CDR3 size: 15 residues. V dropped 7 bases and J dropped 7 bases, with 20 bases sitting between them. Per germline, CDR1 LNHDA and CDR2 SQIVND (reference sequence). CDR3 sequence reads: CASTSAPGAVNIQYF. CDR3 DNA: TGTGCCAGTACCTCTGCCCCGGGGGCCGTCAACATTCAGTACTTC.

CDR3 in amino acids: CASSLQPGTGFYGYTF. The DNA for the CDR3 is TGTGCCAGCAGCTTACAACCCGGGACAGGGTTCTATGGCTACACCTTC. The chain couples TRBV7-2 to TRBJ1-2; 9 nucleotides line up with TRBD1. Germline-derived CDR1 and CDR2 are SGHTA and FQGNSA. The CDR3 contains 16 residues. V dropped 2 bases and J dropped 4; count of bases not matched to a gene: 8.

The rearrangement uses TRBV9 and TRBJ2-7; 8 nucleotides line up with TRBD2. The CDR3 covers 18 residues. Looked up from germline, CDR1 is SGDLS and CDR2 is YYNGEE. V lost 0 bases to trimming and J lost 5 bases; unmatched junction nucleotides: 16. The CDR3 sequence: CASSVDPEAPAGDNEQYF. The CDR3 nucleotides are TGTGCCAGCAGCGTAGACCCCGAGGCGCCAGCGGGAGACAACGAGCAGTACTTC.

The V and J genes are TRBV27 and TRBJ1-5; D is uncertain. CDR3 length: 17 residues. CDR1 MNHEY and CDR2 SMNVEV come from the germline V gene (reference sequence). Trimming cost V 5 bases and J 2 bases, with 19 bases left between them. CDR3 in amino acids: CASSPQSGPRGNQPQHF. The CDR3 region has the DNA TGTGCCAGCAGTCCACAGTCTGGGCCCCGGGGCAATCAGCCCCAGCATTTT.

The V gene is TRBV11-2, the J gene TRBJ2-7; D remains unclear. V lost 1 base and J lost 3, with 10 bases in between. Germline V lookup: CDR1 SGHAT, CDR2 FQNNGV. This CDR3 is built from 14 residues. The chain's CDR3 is CASSLAALSYEQYF. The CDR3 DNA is TGTGCCAGCAGCTTAGCGGCTCTGAGCTACGAGCAGTACTTC.

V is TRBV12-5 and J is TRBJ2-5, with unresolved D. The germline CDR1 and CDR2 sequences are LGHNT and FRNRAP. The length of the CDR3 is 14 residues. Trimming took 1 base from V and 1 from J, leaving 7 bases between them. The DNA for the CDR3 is TGTGCTAGTGGTTTGGGGACCATCCAAGAGACCCAGTACTTC. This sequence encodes CASGLGTIQETQYF.

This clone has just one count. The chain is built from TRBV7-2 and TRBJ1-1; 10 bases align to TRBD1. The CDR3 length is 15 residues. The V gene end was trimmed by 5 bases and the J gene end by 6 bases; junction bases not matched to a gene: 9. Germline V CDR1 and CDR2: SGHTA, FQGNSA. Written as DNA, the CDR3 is TGTGCCAGCAGCCCCCCCGGTGGACAGGGGGCTGAAGCTTTCTTT. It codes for CASSPPGGQGAEAFF.

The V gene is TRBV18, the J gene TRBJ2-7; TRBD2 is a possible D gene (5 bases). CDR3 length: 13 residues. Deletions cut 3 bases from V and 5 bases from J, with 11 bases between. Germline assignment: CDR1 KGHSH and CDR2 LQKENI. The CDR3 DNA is TGTGCCAGCTCACCGGACTGGGCGGACGAGCAGTACTTC. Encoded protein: CASSPDWADEQYF.

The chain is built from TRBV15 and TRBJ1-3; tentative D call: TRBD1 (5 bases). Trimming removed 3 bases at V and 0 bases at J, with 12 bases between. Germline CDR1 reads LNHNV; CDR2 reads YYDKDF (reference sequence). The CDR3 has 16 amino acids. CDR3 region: CATSSPGKSSGNTIYF. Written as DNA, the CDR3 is TGTGCCACCAGCAGCCCAGGGAAGAGCTCTGGAAACACCATATATTTT.

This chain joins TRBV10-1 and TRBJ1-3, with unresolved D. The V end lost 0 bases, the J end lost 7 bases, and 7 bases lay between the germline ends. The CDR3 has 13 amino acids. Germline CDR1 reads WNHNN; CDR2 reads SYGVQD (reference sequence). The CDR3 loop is CASSESGVNTIYF. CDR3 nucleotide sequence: TGCGCCAGCAGTGAGTCCGGGGTGAACACCATATATTTT.

CDR3 sequence: CASGTSSYEQYF. As DNA, the CDR3 is TGTGCCAGCGGGACTAGCAGTTACGAGCAGTACTTC. The genes are TRBV12-3 or TRBV12-4 and TRBJ2-7; 9 bases match TRBD2. CDR3 length: 12 residues. The V and J ends lost 8 bases and 4 bases, in that order; junction bases with no gene match: 3.

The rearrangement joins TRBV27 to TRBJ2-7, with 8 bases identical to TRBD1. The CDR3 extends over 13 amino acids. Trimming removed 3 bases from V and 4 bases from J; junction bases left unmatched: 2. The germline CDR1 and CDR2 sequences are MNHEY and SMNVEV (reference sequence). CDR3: CASSFNRGYEQYF. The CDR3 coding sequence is TGTGCCAGCAGTTTCAACAGGGGGTACGAGCAGTACTTC.

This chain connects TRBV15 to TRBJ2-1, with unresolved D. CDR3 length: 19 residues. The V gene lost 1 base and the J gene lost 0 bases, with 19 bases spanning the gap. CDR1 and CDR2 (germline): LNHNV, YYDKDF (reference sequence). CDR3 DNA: TGTGCCACCAGCAGAGTCAGTTGGGCCGGAAGGAGCTCCTACAATGAGCAGTTCTTC. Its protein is CATSRVSWAGRSSYNEQFF.

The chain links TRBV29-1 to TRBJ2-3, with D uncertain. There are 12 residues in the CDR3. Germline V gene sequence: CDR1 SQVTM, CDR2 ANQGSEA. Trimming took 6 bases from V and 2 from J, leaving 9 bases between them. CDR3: CSVARFTDTQYF. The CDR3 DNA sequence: TGCAGCGTCGCGCGGTTCACAGATACGCAGTATTTT.